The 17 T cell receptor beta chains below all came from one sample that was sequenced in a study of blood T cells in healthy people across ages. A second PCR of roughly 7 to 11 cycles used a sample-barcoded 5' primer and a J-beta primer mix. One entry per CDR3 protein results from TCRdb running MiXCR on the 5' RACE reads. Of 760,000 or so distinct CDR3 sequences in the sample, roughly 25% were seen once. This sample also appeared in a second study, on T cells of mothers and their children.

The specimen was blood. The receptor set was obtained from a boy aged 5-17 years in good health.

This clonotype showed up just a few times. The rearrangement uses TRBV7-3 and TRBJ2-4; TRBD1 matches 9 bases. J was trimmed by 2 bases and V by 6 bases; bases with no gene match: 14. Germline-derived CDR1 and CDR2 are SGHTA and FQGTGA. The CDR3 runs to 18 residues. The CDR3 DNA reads TGTGCCAGCAGGTCCACAGGGGGCTGGGGGGCCACCAAAAACATTCAGTACTTC. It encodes CASRSTGGWGATKNIQYF.

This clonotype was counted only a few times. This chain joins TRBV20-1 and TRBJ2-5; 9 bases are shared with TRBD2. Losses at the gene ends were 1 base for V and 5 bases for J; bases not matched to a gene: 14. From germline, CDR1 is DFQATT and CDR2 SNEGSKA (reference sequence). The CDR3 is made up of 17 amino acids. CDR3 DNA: TGCAGTGCTAGAGCTTTTGTTAGCGGGAGCGATCAGGAGACCCAGTACTTC. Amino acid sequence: CSARAFVSGSDQETQYF.

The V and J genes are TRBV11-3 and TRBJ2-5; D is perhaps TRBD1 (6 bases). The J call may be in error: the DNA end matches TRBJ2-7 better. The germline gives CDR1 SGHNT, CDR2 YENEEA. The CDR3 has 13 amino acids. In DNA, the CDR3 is TGTGCCAGCAGCTCAAGGACAGATTACGAGCAGTACTTC. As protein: CASSSRTDYEQYF.

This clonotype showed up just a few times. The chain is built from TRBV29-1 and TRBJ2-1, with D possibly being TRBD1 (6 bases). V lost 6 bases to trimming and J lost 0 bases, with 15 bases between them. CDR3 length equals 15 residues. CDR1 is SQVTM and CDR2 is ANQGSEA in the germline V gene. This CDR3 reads CSVPGQGSSYNEQFF. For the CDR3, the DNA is TGCAGCGTCCCGGGGCAGGGGAGCTCCTACAATGAGCAGTTCTTC.

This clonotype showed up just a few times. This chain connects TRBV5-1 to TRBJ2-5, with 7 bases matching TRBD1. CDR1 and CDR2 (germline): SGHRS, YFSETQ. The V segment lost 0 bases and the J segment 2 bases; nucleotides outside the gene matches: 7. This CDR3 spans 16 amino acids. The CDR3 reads CASSLGSMTGQETQYF. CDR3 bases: TGCGCCAGCAGCTTGGGGAGCATGACAGGGCAAGAGACCCAGTACTTC.

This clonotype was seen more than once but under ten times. The CDR3 DNA is TGTGCCAGCAGCTTATCGGCACCCACCAAAAACATTCAGTACTTC. Translated, it gives CASSLSAPTKNIQYF. The chain is built from TRBV3-1 and TRBJ2-4; D gene uncertain. Germline values: CDR1 LGHDT, CDR2 YNNKEL (reference sequence). This CDR3 has 15 amino acids. The V end was cut by 5 bases, the J end by 2 bases, with 13 bases between.

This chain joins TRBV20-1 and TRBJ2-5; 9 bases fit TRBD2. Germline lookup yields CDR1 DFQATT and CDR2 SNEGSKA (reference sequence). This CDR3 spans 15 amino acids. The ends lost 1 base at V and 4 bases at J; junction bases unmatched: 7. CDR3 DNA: TGCAGTGCTAGAGTCGGGCTAGCGGGGCGAGAGACCCAGTACTTC. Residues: CSARVGLAGRETQYF.

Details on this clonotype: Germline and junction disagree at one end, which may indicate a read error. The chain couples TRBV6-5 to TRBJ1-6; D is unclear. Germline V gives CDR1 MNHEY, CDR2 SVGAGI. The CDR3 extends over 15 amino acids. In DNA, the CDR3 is TGTGCCAGCAGTTACCCATCCTGGCCTAATTCACCTCTCCACTTT. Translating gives CASSYPSWPNSPLHF.

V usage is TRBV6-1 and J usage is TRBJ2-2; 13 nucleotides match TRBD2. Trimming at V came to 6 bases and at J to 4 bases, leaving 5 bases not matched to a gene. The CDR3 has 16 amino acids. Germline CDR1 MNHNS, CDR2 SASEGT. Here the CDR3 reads CASSLGLAGATGELFF. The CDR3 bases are TGTGCCAGCAGCCTCGGACTAGCGGGGGCCACCGGGGAGCTGTTTTTT.

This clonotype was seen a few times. This CDR3 reads CASSVYGSGNNEQFF. In DNA form, the CDR3 reads TGTGCCAGCAGCGTATATGGTAGCGGGAACAATGAGCAGTTCTTC. V gene TRBV9 combines with J gene TRBJ2-1; 8 nucleotides agree with TRBD2. This CDR3 has 15 residues. Germline CDR1 and CDR2: SGDLS and YYNGEE. The ends lost 1 base at V and 5 bases at J; junction bases unmatched: 5.

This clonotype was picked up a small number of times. The CDR3 reads CASSQGPGNTEAFF. In DNA, the CDR3 is TGTGCCAGCTCGCAGGGGCCCGGAAACACTGAAGCTTTCTTT. The rearrangement uses TRBV2 and TRBJ1-1, with D tentatively TRBD1 (6 bases). The CDR3 is 14 residues long. Trimming removed 8 bases from V and 2 bases from J, with 15 bases in between. In germline, CDR1 is SNHLY, CDR2 FYNNEI. The variable domain in full, with the rest retrieved from reference TRBV2 and TRBJ1-1, is EPEVTQTPSHQVTQMGQEVILRCVPISNHLYFYWYRQILGQKVEFLVSFYNNEISEKSEIFDDQFSVERPDGSNFTLKIRSTKLEDSAMYFCASSQGPGNTEAFFGQGTRLTVV.

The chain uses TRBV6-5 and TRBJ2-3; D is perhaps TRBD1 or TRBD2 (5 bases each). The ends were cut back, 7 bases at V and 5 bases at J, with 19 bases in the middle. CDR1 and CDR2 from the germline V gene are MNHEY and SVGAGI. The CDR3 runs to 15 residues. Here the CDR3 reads CASTTGTEGGDTQYF. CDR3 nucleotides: TGTGCCAGCACAACCGGGACCGAGGGTGGAGATACGCAGTATTTT.

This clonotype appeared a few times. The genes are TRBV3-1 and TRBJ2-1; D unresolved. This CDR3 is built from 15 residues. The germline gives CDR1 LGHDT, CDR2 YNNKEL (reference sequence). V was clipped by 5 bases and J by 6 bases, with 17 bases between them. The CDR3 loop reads CASSSTSRPPNEQFF. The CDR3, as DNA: TGTGCCAGCAGCAGCACAAGCAGACCCCCCAATGAGCAGTTCTTC.

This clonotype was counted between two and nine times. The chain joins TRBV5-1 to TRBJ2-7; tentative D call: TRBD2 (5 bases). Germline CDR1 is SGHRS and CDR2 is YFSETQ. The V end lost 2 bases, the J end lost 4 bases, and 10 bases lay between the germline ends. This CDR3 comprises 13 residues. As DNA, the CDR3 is TGCGCCAGCAGCTTCGGGGATCAGTACGAGCAGTACTTC. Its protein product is CASSFGDQYEQYF.

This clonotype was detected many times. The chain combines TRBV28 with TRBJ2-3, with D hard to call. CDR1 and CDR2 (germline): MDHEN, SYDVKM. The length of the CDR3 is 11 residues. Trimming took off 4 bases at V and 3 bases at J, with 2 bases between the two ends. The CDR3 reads CASSWTDTQYF. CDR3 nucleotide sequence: TGTGCCAGCAGTTGGACAGATACGCAGTATTTT.

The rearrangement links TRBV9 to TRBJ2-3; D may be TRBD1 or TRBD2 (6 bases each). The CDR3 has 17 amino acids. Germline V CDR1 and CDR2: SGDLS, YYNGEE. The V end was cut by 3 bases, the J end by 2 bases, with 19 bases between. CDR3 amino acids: CASSAGRTALVTDTQYF. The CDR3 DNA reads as TGTGCCAGCAGCGCAGGGAGGACAGCCCTAGTCACAGATACGCAGTATTTT.

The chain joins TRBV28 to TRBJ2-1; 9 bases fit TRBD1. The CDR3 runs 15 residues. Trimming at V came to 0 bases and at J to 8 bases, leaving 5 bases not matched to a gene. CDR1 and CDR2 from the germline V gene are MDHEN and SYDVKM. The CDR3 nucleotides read TGTGCCAGCAGTTTATGGGGACAGGGTCTCCATGAGCAGTTCTTC. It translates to CASSLWGQGLHEQFF. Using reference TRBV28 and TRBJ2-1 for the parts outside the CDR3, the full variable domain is DVKVTQSSRYLVKRTGEKVFLECVQDMDHENMFWYRQDPGLGLRLIYFSYDVKMKEKGDIPEGYSVSREKKERFSLILESASTNQTSMYLCASSLWGQGLHEQFFGPGTRLTVL.